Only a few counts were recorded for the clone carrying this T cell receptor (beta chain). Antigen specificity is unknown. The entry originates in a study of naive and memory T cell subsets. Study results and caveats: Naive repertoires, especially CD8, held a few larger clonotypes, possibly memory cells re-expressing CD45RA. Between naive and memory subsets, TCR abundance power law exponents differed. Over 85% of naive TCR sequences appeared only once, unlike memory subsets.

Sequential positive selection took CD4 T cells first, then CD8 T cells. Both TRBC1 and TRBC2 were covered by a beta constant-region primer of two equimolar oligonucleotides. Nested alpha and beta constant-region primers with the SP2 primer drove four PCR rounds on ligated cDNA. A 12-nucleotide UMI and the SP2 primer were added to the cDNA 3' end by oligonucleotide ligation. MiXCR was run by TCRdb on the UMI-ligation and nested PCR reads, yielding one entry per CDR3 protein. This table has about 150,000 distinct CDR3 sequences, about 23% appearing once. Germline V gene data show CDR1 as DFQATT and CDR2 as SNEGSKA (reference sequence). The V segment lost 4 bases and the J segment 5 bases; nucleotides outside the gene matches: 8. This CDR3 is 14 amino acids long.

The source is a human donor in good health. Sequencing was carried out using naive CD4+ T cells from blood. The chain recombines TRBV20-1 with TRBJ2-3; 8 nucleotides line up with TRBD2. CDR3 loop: CSAMTSAPGDTQYF. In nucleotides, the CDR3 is TGCAGTGCTATGACTAGCGCCCCGGGAGATACGCAGTATTTT.